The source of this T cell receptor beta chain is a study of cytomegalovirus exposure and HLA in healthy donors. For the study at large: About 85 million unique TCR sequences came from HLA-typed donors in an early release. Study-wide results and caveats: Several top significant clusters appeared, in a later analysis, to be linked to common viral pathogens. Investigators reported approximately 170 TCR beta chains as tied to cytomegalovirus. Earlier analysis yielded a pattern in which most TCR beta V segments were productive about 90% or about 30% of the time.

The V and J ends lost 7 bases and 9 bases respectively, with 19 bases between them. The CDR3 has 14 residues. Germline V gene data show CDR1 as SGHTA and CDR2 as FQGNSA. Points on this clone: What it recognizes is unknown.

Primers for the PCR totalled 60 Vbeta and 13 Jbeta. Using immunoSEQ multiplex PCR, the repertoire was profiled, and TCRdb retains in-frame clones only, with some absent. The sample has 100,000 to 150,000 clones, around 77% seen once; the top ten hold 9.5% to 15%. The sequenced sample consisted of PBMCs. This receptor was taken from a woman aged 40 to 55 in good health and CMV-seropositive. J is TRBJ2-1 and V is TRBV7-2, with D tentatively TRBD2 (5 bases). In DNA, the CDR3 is TGTGCCAGCAATCGAGTAGCGTGGCGAGGTGAGCAGTTCTTC. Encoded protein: CASNRVAWRGEQFF.